In its sample, the clone carrying this T cell receptor beta chain was seen a few times. From the 5' RACE reads, TCRdb called clonotypes with MiXCR, one entry per CDR3 protein. The sample consists of more than 250,000 distinct CDR3 sequences, under 20% of them appearing once. These data are taken from a study of T-cell memory formation after mild COVID-19. The material sequenced was PBMCs or a T cell subset sorted from them (not recorded which). This clonotype was sampled from a man between 18 and 29 years old who had mild COVID-19 (a few samples of this study predate the infection). Cell type and time point are not known.

Written as DNA, the CDR3 is TGTGCCAGCAGCTTAGTGGGGCAGAGCTATGGCTACACCTTC. Its translation is CASSLVGQSYGYTF. The gene calls are TRBV7-2 and TRBJ1-2; D perhaps matches TRBD1 (5 bases). Per germline, CDR1 SGHTA and CDR2 FQGNSA. This CDR3 comprises 14 residues. Between the trimmed V and J ends, which lost 1 base and 4 bases, there was a span of 10 bases.